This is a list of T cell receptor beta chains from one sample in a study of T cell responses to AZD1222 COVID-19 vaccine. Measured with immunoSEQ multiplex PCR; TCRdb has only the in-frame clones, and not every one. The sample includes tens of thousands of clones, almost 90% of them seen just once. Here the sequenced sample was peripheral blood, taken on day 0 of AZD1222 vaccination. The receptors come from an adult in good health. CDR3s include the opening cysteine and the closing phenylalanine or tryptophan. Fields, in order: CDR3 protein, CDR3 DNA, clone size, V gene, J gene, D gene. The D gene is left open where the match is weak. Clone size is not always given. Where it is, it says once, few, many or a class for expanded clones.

CDR3 protein: CASSTLGSHEQFF
CDR3 DNA: TGTGCCAGTAGTACCTTAGGGTCCCATGAGCAGTTCTTC
clone size: once
V gene: TRBV19
J gene: TRBJ2-1
D gene: NA

CDR3 protein: CASSQALRGDRAYNSPLHF
CDR3 DNA: TGTGCCAGCAGCCAGGCCCTTCGAGGGGACAGGGCTTATAATTCACCCCTCCACTTT
clone size: NA
V gene: TRBV3-1/TRBV3-2
J gene: TRBJ1-6
D gene: TRBD1

CDR3 protein: CASSSGYNSPLHF
CDR3 DNA: TGTGCCAGCAGCTCAGGGTATAATTCACCCCTCCACTTT
clone size: NA
V gene: TRBV11-2
J gene: TRBJ1-6
D gene: NA

CDR3 protein: CASSAAAINYGYTF
CDR3 DNA: TGTGCCAGCAGTGCGGCAGCCATTAACTATGGCTACACCTTC
clone size: few
V gene: TRBV2
J gene: TRBJ1-2
D gene: NA

CDR3 protein: CASSQTSGVNEQFF
CDR3 DNA: TGCGCCAGCAGCCAGACTAGCGGGGTAAATGAGCAGTTCTTC
clone size: NA
V gene: TRBV5-1
J gene: TRBJ2-1
D gene: TRBD2

CDR3 protein: CASSLGTQPQHF
CDR3 DNA: TGTGCCAGCAGCTTAGGGACTCAGCCCCAGCATTTT
clone size: NA
V gene: TRBV7-8
J gene: TRBJ1-5
D gene: NA

CDR3 protein: CASSIGYDGLEEFF
CDR3 DNA: TGTGCCAGTAGTATAGGGTATGACGGGCTGGAGGAGTTCTTC
clone size: once
V gene: TRBV19
J gene: TRBJ2-1
D gene: NA

CDR3 protein: CASSLAPSGSAGELFF
CDR3 DNA: TGCGCCAGCAGCTTGGCCCCTAGCGGGAGTGCCGGGGAGCTGTTTTTT
clone size: NA
V gene: TRBV5-1
J gene: TRBJ2-2
D gene: TRBD2

CDR3 protein: CASSFGGQQETQYF
CDR3 DNA: TGTGCCAGCAGCTTCGGCGGACAGCAAGAGACCCAGTACTTC
clone size: NA
V gene: TRBV7-3
J gene: TRBJ2-5
D gene: NA

CDR3 protein: CASSQDRAVKGTGELFF
CDR3 DNA: TGCGCCAGCAGCCAAGATCGGGCGGTGAAGGGCACCGGGGAGCTGTTTTTT
clone size: NA
V gene: TRBV4-3
J gene: TRBJ2-2
D gene: NA

CDR3 protein: CASSPDPPPNTEAFF
CDR3 DNA: TGTGCCAGCAGCCCGGACCCTCCCCCGAACACTGAAGCTTTCTTT
clone size: NA
V gene: TRBV3-1/TRBV3-2
J gene: TRBJ1-1
D gene: NA

CDR3 protein: CASSLPREPGGYTF
CDR3 DNA: TGTGCCAGCAGCCTACCTCGGGAACCGGGAGGCTACACCTTC
clone size: NA
V gene: TRBV5-4
J gene: TRBJ1-2
D gene: NA

CDR3 protein: CASSSGLSSYEQYF
CDR3 DNA: TGCGCCAGCAGCTCGGGACTTAGCTCCTACGAGCAGTACTTC
clone size: NA
V gene: TRBV5-1
J gene: TRBJ2-7
D gene: NA

CDR3 protein: CASSQGTGLGQPQHF
CDR3 DNA: TGCGCCAGCAGCCAAGGGACAGGGTTAGGTCAGCCCCAGCATTTT
clone size: NA
V gene: TRBV4-1
J gene: TRBJ1-5
D gene: TRBD1

CDR3 protein: CASSTRDSARYGYTF
CDR3 DNA: TGTGCCAGTAGTACCAGGGACAGCGCTCGTTATGGCTACACCTTC
clone size: NA
V gene: TRBV19
J gene: TRBJ1-2
D gene: TRBD1

CDR3 protein: CASRAGYVNTEAFF
CDR3 DNA: TGTGCCAGTAGGGCAGGGTATGTGAACACTGAAGCTTTCTTT
clone size: NA
V gene: TRBV19
J gene: TRBJ1-1
D gene: NA

CDR3 protein: CASSPLPGTPPGELFF
CDR3 DNA: TGTGCCAGCAGCCCCTTACCGGGGACTCCACCCGGGGAGCTGTTTTTT
clone size: NA
V gene: TRBV14
J gene: TRBJ2-2
D gene: NA

CDR3 protein: CASSLRVAGANNEQFF
CDR3 DNA: TGTGCCAGCAGCTTGAGAGTGGCGGGAGCGAACAATGAGCAGTTCTTC
clone size: NA
V gene: TRBV11-2
J gene: TRBJ2-1
D gene: TRBD2

CDR3 protein: CASSPTPGAYTEAFF
CDR3 DNA: TGTGCCAGCAGCCCGACCCCCGGGGCGTACACTGAAGCTTTCTTT
clone size: NA
V gene: TRBV9
J gene: TRBJ1-1
D gene: NA

CDR3 protein: CASTPGTGRDGAFF
CDR3 DNA: TGTGCCAGCACGCCCGGGACAGGGAGGGATGGAGCTTTCTTT
clone size: once
V gene: TRBV6-5
J gene: TRBJ1-1
D gene: TRBD1

CDR3 protein: CATSDGVASTDTQYF
CDR3 DNA: TGTGCCACCAGTGATGGGGTAGCTAGCACAGATACGCAGTATTTT
clone size: NA
V gene: TRBV24-1
J gene: TRBJ2-3
D gene: NA

CDR3 protein: CASSSGTVVYEQYF
CDR3 DNA: TGTGCCAGCAGCTCCGGGACAGTGGTCTACGAGCAGTACTTC
clone size: NA
V gene: TRBV11-2
J gene: TRBJ2-7
D gene: TRBD1

CDR3 protein: CASSLTEGSSYEQYF
CDR3 DNA: TGTGCCAGCAGCCTAACGGAGGGCAGCTCCTACGAGCAGTACTTC
clone size: few
V gene: TRBV4-2
J gene: TRBJ2-7
D gene: NA

CDR3 protein: CASSRYQGSNGYTF
CDR3 DNA: TGTGCCAGCAGCCGATACCAGGGGTCCAATGGCTACACCTTC
clone size: NA
V gene: TRBV3-1/TRBV3-2
J gene: TRBJ1-2
D gene: NA

CDR3 protein: CASSQETGQPGYTF
CDR3 DNA: TGTGCCAGCAGCCAAGAAACGGGACAGCCTGGCTACACCTTC
clone size: NA
V gene: TRBV4-2
J gene: TRBJ1-2
D gene: TRBD1

CDR3 protein: CASSPQTSGIGNEQFF
CDR3 DNA: TGTGCCAGTAGTCCGCAAACTAGCGGGATAGGCAATGAGCAGTTCTTC
clone size: NA
V gene: TRBV19
J gene: TRBJ2-1
D gene: TRBD2

CDR3 protein: CASSSSRGSGRGDDNEQFF
CDR3 DNA: TGTGCCAGCAGTTCTTCTCGTGGTAGCGGGAGAGGGGACGACAATGAGCAGTTCTTC
clone size: NA
V gene: TRBV27
J gene: TRBJ2-1
D gene: TRBD2

CDR3 protein: CASNPRPVGPYEQYF
CDR3 DNA: TGTGCCAGCAACCCCCGACCAGTGGGTCCCTACGAGCAGTACTTC
clone size: NA
V gene: TRBV6-6
J gene: TRBJ2-7
D gene: NA

CDR3 protein: CATQNRDTGELFF
CDR3 DNA: TGTGCCACTCAAAACAGGGACACCGGGGAGCTGTTTTTT
clone size: NA
V gene: TRBV12-3/TRBV12-4
J gene: TRBJ2-2
D gene: NA

CDR3 protein: CASKRGPGTGELFF
CDR3 DNA: TGTGCCAGTAAGAGAGGGCCAGGGACCGGGGAGCTGTTTTTT
clone size: NA
V gene: TRBV19
J gene: TRBJ2-2
D gene: NA

CDR3 protein: CASSDTHRVTEAFF
CDR3 DNA: TGTGCCAGCAGTGATACCCACAGGGTCACTGAAGCTTTCTTT
clone size: NA
V gene: TRBV6-1
J gene: TRBJ1-1
D gene: NA

CDR3 protein: CATSREAGAYEQYF
CDR3 DNA: TGTGCCACCAGCAGAGAAGCGGGGGCCTACGAGCAGTACTTC
clone size: NA
V gene: TRBV15
J gene: TRBJ2-7
D gene: TRBD2

CDR3 protein: CSATDSLRDSGEKLFF
CDR3 DNA: TGCAGTGCTACTGATAGCCTCCGGGACAGTGGGGAAAAACTGTTTTTT
clone size: NA
V gene: TRBV20-1
J gene: TRBJ1-4
D gene: TRBD1

CDR3 protein: CASSPDRGRFYEQYF
CDR3 DNA: TGTGCCAGCAGCCCCGACAGGGGCCGTTTCTACGAGCAGTACTTC
clone size: NA
V gene: TRBV7-9
J gene: TRBJ2-7
D gene: TRBD1

CDR3 protein: CASSFRQGTGELFF
CDR3 DNA: TGTGCCAGCAGCTTTAGACAGGGCACCGGGGAGCTGTTTTTT
clone size: NA
V gene: TRBV7-2
J gene: TRBJ2-2
D gene: TRBD1

CDR3 protein: CASRPRGSRNTEAFF
CDR3 DNA: TGTGCCAGCAGACCCAGAGGTTCACGGAACACTGAAGCTTTCTTT
clone size: NA
V gene: TRBV28
J gene: TRBJ1-1
D gene: NA

CDR3 protein: CASSRTGAGSDGYTF
CDR3 DNA: TGTGCCAGCAGCCGAACCGGGGCGGGTAGCGATGGCTACACCTTC
clone size: few
V gene: TRBV3-1/TRBV3-2
J gene: TRBJ1-2
D gene: NA

CDR3 protein: CASSPGQVRIYGYTF
CDR3 DNA: TGTGCCAGTTCCCCTGGACAGGTTAGAATCTATGGCTACACCTTC
clone size: NA
V gene: TRBV19
J gene: TRBJ1-2
D gene: TRBD1

CDR3 protein: CASSQGHGEAWGYTF
CDR3 DNA: TGTGCCAGCAGCCAAGGTCATGGTGAGGCCTGGGGCTACACCTTC
clone size: NA
V gene: TRBV3-1/TRBV3-2
J gene: TRBJ1-2
D gene: NA

CDR3 protein: CASGPDRGNGYTF
CDR3 DNA: TGTGCCAGCGGACCGGACAGGGGAAATGGCTACACCTTC
clone size: NA
V gene: TRBV12-3/TRBV12-4
J gene: TRBJ1-2
D gene: TRBD1